This is a list of T cell receptor beta chains from one sample in a study of blood T cell repertoires in COVID-19. Clones were sequenced by immunoSEQ multiplex PCR, and TCRdb holds only the in-frame ones, with some missing. The sample contains some 120,000 clones, around 90% of which appear only once. Sequenced: peripheral blood. These receptors all stem from a human donor in a cohort sampled during active COVID-19. Each CDR3 is given with its conserved first and last residue. A D gene is named only where the DNA matches it firmly. Clone size appears in some rows only: once, few, many, or a class for an expanded clone.

clone size: NA
J gene: TRBJ1-5
D gene: NA
V gene: TRBV7-9
CDR3 DNA: TGTGCCAGCAGCTTACAAAATAGCAATCAGCCCCAGCATTTT
CDR3 protein: CASSLQNSNQPQHF

clone size: NA
J gene: TRBJ1-1
D gene: NA
V gene: TRBV4-1
CDR3 DNA: TGCGCCAGCAGCGCCAGGGCAGTTACGAACACTGAAGCTTTCTTT
CDR3 protein: CASSARAVTNTEAFF

clone size: NA
J gene: TRBJ2-1
D gene: NA
V gene: TRBV28
CDR3 DNA: TGTGCCAGCAGTCTTGACACTGGGCCGGGAGCCAGGGAGCAGTTCTTC
CDR3 protein: CASSLDTGPGAREQFF

clone size: NA
J gene: TRBJ1-5
D gene: NA
V gene: TRBV6-6
CDR3 DNA: TGTGCCAGCATACAGGTGTTGGGTCAGCCCCAGCATTTT
CDR3 protein: CASIQVLGQPQHF

clone size: NA
J gene: TRBJ1-4
D gene: NA
V gene: TRBV4-2
CDR3 DNA: TGTGCCAGCAGCCAGGAAGAGGCAACTAATGAAAAACTGTTTTTT
CDR3 protein: CASSQEEATNEKLFF

clone size: NA
J gene: TRBJ2-5
D gene: TRBD2
V gene: TRBV5-4
CDR3 DNA: TGTGCCAGCAGCTCGGTGAGCGGGAACTCAGAGACCCAGTACTTC
CDR3 protein: CASSSVSGNSETQYF

clone size: NA
J gene: TRBJ2-1
D gene: NA
V gene: TRBV6-2/TRBV6-3
CDR3 DNA: TGTGCCAGCAGTCGGCGGGATGAGCAGTTCTTC
CDR3 protein: CASSRRDEQFF

clone size: NA
J gene: TRBJ2-7
D gene: NA
V gene: TRBV2
CDR3 DNA: TGTGCCAGCAGTGATCTGGCCACCTACGAGCAGTACTTC
CDR3 protein: CASSDLATYEQYF

clone size: NA
J gene: TRBJ1-2
D gene: TRBD1
V gene: TRBV19
CDR3 DNA: TGTGCCAGTAGACACCCGGGACAGGGAAACTATGGCTACACCTTC
CDR3 protein: CASRHPGQGNYGYTF

clone size: NA
J gene: TRBJ2-1
D gene: TRBD2
V gene: TRBV5-1
CDR3 DNA: TGCGCCAGCAGCCGGACTAGCGGGGGAATCGATGAGCAGTTCTTC
CDR3 protein: CASSRTSGGIDEQFF

clone size: NA
J gene: TRBJ1-6
D gene: NA
V gene: TRBV20-1
CDR3 DNA: TGCAGTGCTGGAATGGCCCAGGCCCTCCACTTT
CDR3 protein: CSAGMAQALHF

clone size: NA
J gene: TRBJ1-2
D gene: TRBD1
V gene: TRBV19
CDR3 DNA: TGTGCCAGTAGTATGACAGTCGGGACAGGGTCAGGAGGCTACACCTTC
CDR3 protein: CASSMTVGTGSGGYTF

clone size: NA
J gene: TRBJ1-4
D gene: TRBD1
V gene: TRBV11-2
CDR3 DNA: TGTGCCAGCAGCTCGGGGACAGCAACTAATGAAAAACTGTTTTTT
CDR3 protein: CASSSGTATNEKLFF

clone size: NA
J gene: TRBJ2-1
D gene: NA
V gene: TRBV7-2
CDR3 DNA: TGTGCCAGCAGCTTAATCCTCGCGGGCGATGAGCAGTTCTTC
CDR3 protein: CASSLILAGDEQFF

clone size: NA
J gene: TRBJ2-5
D gene: TRBD2
V gene: TRBV7-9
CDR3 DNA: TGTGCCAGCAGACATACTAGCGGCCAAGAGACCCAGTACTTC
CDR3 protein: CASRHTSGQETQYF

clone size: NA
J gene: TRBJ2-3
D gene: TRBD1
V gene: TRBV5-1
CDR3 DNA: TGCGCCAGCAGCTACGGACAGGGCACAGTTTCTAGCACAGATACGCAGTATTTT
CDR3 protein: CASSYGQGTVSSTDTQYF

clone size: NA
J gene: TRBJ1-5
D gene: NA
V gene: TRBV5-6
CDR3 DNA: TGTGCCAGCAGCTCCTTTCTAGAGCCCCAGCATTTT
CDR3 protein: CASSSFLEPQHF

clone size: NA
J gene: TRBJ2-7
D gene: NA
V gene: TRBV28
CDR3 DNA: TGTGCCAGCCGTCTCGAGGGTTCCCACGAGCAGTACTTC
CDR3 protein: CASRLEGSHEQYF

clone size: NA
J gene: TRBJ2-3
D gene: NA
V gene: TRBV9
CDR3 DNA: TGTGCCAGCAGCGCGGGATCCCTGGGTACGCAGTATTTT
CDR3 protein: CASSAGSLGTQYF

clone size: NA
J gene: TRBJ1-1
D gene: NA
V gene: TRBV12-3/TRBV12-4
CDR3 DNA: TGTGCCAGCAGTTTTGGTTCAGGGACTGAAGCTTTCTTT
CDR3 protein: CASSFGSGTEAFF

clone size: NA
J gene: TRBJ2-7
D gene: NA
V gene: TRBV6-5
CDR3 DNA: TGTGCCAGCAGTTACTCGATGTTGCGGGGCGAGCAGTACTTC
CDR3 protein: CASSYSMLRGEQYF

clone size: NA
J gene: TRBJ1-2
D gene: NA
V gene: TRBV3-1/TRBV3-2
CDR3 DNA: TGTGCCAGCAGCCAAGAAACTCTGGCTAACTATGGCTACACCTTC
CDR3 protein: CASSQETLANYGYTF

clone size: NA
J gene: TRBJ1-2
D gene: NA
V gene: TRBV2
CDR3 DNA: TGTGCCAGCAGTGAAGCGCATCGGGATGGCTACACCTTC
CDR3 protein: CASSEAHRDGYTF

clone size: NA
J gene: TRBJ2-2
D gene: TRBD1
V gene: TRBV6-5
CDR3 DNA: TGTGCCAGCAGTTACCAGGGGGATCCCGGGGAGCTGTTTTTT
CDR3 protein: CASSYQGDPGELFF

clone size: NA
J gene: TRBJ2-7
D gene: NA
V gene: TRBV5-6
CDR3 DNA: TGTGCCAGCAGCTCGGGCCCAGGTGGGGGGTCCTACGAGCAGTACTTC
CDR3 protein: CASSSGPGGGSYEQYF

clone size: NA
J gene: TRBJ1-1
D gene: NA
V gene: TRBV2
CDR3 DNA: TGTGCCAGCAGACCTCGGGCTGAAGCTTTCTTT
CDR3 protein: CASRPRAEAFF

clone size: few
J gene: TRBJ1-6
D gene: NA
V gene: TRBV11-2
CDR3 DNA: TGTGCCAGCAGCTTAGCGACAGTTAATTCACCCCTCCACTTT
CDR3 protein: CASSLATVNSPLHF

clone size: NA
J gene: TRBJ2-1
D gene: NA
V gene: TRBV10-1
CDR3 DNA: TGCGCCACCCGCGGAACCTACAATGAGCAGTTCTTC
CDR3 protein: CATRGTYNEQFF

clone size: NA
J gene: TRBJ2-7
D gene: NA
V gene: TRBV5-1
CDR3 DNA: TGCGCCAGCAGCTTGGAACAGGCCTCCTACGAGCAGTACTTC
CDR3 protein: CASSLEQASYEQYF

clone size: NA
J gene: TRBJ2-7
D gene: NA
V gene: TRBV6-1
CDR3 DNA: TGTGCCAGCAGTGAACCTATTACGGGGGAAGAGCAGTACTTC
CDR3 protein: CASSEPITGEEQYF

clone size: NA
J gene: TRBJ2-3
D gene: NA
V gene: TRBV28
CDR3 DNA: TGTGCCAGCAGCCTTACAACGACAGATACGCAGTATTTT
CDR3 protein: CASSLTTTDTQYF

clone size: once
J gene: TRBJ2-1
D gene: TRBD1
V gene: TRBV19
CDR3 DNA: TGTGCCAGTACCCGGGACAGGGGTTATGAGCAGTTCTTC
CDR3 protein: CASTRDRGYEQFF

clone size: NA
J gene: TRBJ2-7
D gene: TRBD1
V gene: TRBV30
CDR3 DNA: TGTGCCTGGAGTCGGGACAGGGCCTACGAGCAGTACTTC
CDR3 protein: CAWSRDRAYEQYF

clone size: NA
J gene: TRBJ2-4
D gene: NA
V gene: TRBV7-9
CDR3 DNA: TGTGCCAGCAGCTTTGGGGGGTTGGCCAAAAACATTCAGTACTTC
CDR3 protein: CASSFGGLAKNIQYF

clone size: NA
J gene: TRBJ2-3
D gene: NA
V gene: TRBV2
CDR3 DNA: TGTGCCAGCAGTGATGTAAACGGGGTTGGGGATACGCAGTATTTT
CDR3 protein: CASSDVNGVGDTQYF

clone size: NA
J gene: TRBJ1-1
D gene: NA
V gene: TRBV15
CDR3 DNA: TGTGCCACCAGCAGAGACTCTAACACTGAAGCTTTCTTT
CDR3 protein: CATSRDSNTEAFF

clone size: few
J gene: TRBJ2-1
D gene: NA
V gene: TRBV27
CDR3 DNA: TGTGCCAGCAGTCCCTCTCTTGCGAGTAGCTCCTACAATGAGCAGTTCTTC
CDR3 protein: CASSPSLASSSYNEQFF

clone size: NA
J gene: TRBJ2-3
D gene: NA
V gene: TRBV24-1
CDR3 DNA: TGTGCCACCAGTGACAGTATGGCCCTAGATACGCAGTATTTT
CDR3 protein: CATSDSMALDTQYF

clone size: NA
J gene: TRBJ2-2
D gene: TRBD2
V gene: TRBV16
CDR3 DNA: TGTGCCAGCAGCCTACGTGGGACTAGCGCGACCGGGGAGCTGTTTTTT
CDR3 protein: CASSLRGTSATGELFF

clone size: few
J gene: TRBJ2-7
D gene: TRBD1
V gene: TRBV19
CDR3 DNA: TGTGCCAGTAGTATCGGGACAGGAACCTACGAGCAGTACTTC
CDR3 protein: CASSIGTGTYEQYF

clone size: NA
J gene: TRBJ2-7
D gene: TRBD1
V gene: TRBV28
CDR3 DNA: TGTGCCAGCAGCCGACAGGGGCACGAGCAGTACTTC
CDR3 protein: CASSRQGHEQYF

clone size: NA
J gene: TRBJ2-7
D gene: NA
V gene: TRBV5-6
CDR3 DNA: TGTGCCAGCAGCTTGGGGAAGGGGGAGTACTTC
CDR3 protein: CASSLGKGEYF

clone size: once
J gene: TRBJ2-7
D gene: TRBD2
V gene: TRBV5-1
CDR3 DNA: TGCGCCAGCAGCCTGACTAGCGGGGGGGCCGGCGAGCAGTACTTC
CDR3 protein: CASSLTSGGAGEQYF

clone size: NA
J gene: TRBJ2-7
D gene: NA
V gene: TRBV6-5
CDR3 DNA: TGTGCCAGCAAAGTTGCCGGAGACTACGAGCAGTACTTC
CDR3 protein: CASKVAGDYEQYF

clone size: NA
J gene: TRBJ2-1
D gene: TRBD2
V gene: TRBV4-1
CDR3 DNA: TGCGCCAGCAGCCACAGCGGGAGAGCAGACAATGAGCAGTTCTTC
CDR3 protein: CASSHSGRADNEQFF

clone size: NA
J gene: TRBJ1-5
D gene: TRBD1
V gene: TRBV4-1
CDR3 DNA: TGCGCCAGCAGCCAACAGGGACAGATCAATCAGCCCCAGCATTTT
CDR3 protein: CASSQQGQINQPQHF

clone size: NA
J gene: TRBJ2-4
D gene: NA
V gene: TRBV2
CDR3 DNA: TGTGCCAGCAGTGAAGGGATAGGGGCAAACATTCAGTACTTC
CDR3 protein: CASSEGIGANIQYF

clone size: once
J gene: TRBJ2-5
D gene: TRBD2
V gene: TRBV13
CDR3 DNA: TGTGCCAGCAGCCGCGGGGCAGCGGGGAGGGAGACCCAGTACTTC
CDR3 protein: CASSRGAAGRETQYF